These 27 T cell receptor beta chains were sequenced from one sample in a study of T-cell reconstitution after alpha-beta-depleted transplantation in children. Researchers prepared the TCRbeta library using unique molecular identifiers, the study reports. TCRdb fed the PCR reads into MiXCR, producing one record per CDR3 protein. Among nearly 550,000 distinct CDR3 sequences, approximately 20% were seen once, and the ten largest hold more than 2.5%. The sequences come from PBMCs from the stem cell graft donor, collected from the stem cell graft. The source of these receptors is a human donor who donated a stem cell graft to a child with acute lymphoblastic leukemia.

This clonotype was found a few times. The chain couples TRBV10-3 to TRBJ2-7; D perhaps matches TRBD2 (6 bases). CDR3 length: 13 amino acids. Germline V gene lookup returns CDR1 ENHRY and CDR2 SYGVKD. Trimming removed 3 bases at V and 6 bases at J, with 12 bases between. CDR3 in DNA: TGTGCCATCAGTGATGGTCACGGGGGCGAGCAGTACTTC. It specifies CAISDGHGGEQYF.

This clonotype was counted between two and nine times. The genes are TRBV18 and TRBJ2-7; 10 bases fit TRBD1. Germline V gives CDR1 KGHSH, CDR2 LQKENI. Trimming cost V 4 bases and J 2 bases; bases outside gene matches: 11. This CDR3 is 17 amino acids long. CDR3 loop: CASSLHPGQGPAYEQYF. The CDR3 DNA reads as TGTGCCAGCTCACTACACCCGGGACAGGGGCCGGCCTACGAGCAGTACTTC.

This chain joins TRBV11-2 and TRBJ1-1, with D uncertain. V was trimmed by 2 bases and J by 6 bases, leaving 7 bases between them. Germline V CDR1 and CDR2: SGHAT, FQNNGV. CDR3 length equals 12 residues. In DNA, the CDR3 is TGTGCCAGCAGCTTATTTAAGGCTGAAGCTTTCTTT. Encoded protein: CASSLFKAEAFF.

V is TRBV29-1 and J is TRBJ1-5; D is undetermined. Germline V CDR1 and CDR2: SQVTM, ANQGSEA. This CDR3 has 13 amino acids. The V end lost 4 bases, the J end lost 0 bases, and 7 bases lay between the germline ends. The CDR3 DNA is TGCAGCGTTGTTGAGGGTAGCAATCAGCCCCAGCATTTT. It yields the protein CSVVEGSNQPQHF.

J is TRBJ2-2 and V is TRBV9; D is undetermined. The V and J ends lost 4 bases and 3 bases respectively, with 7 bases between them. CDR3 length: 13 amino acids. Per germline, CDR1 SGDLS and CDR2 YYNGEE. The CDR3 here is CASSLFDTGELFF. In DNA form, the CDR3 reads TGTGCCAGCAGCCTTTTCGACACCGGGGAGCTGTTTTTT.

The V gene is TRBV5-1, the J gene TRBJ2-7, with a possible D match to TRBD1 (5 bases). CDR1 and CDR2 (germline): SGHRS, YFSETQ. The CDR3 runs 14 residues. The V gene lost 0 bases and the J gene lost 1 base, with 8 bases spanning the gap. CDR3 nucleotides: TGCGCCAGCAGCTTGGCCAGGGATTCCTACGAGCAGTACTTC. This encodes CASSLARDSYEQYF.

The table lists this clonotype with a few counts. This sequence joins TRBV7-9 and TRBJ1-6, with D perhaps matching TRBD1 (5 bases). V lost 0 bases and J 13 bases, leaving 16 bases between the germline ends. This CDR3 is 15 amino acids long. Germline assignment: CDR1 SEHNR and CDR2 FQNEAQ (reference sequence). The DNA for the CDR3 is TGTGCCAGCAGCTTAGCTGAAGGGGCTCAGGTGCCCCTCCACTTT. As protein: CASSLAEGAQVPLHF.

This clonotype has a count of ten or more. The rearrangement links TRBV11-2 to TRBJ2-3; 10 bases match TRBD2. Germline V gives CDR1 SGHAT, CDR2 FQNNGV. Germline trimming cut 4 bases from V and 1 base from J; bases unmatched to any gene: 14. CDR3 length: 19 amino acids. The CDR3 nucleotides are TGTGCCAGCAGCTCGCCTCTAGCGGGAGCCATGAGAGGCACAGATACGCAGTATTTT. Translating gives CASSSPLAGAMRGTDTQYF.

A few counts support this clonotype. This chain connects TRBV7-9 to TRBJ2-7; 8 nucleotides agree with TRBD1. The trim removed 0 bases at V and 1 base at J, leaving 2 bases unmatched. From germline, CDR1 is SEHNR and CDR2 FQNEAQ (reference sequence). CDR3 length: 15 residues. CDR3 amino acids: CASSLANRGSYEQYF. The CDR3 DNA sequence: TGTGCCAGCAGCTTAGCAAACAGGGGGTCCTACGAGCAGTACTTC.

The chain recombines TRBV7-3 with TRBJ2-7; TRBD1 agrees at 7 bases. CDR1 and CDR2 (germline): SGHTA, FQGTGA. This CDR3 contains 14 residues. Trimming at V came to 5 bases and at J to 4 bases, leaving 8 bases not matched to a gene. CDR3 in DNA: TGTGCCAGCAGCACCCGGGACAGACTTTACGAGCAGTACTTC. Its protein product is CASSTRDRLYEQYF.

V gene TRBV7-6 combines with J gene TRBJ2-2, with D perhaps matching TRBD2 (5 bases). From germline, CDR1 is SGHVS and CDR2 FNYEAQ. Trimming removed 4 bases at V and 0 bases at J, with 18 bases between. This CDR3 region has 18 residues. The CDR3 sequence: CASSSNPGTRSNTGELFF. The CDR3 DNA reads TGTGCCAGCAGCTCAAACCCGGGTACTAGATCGAACACCGGGGAGCTGTTTTTT.

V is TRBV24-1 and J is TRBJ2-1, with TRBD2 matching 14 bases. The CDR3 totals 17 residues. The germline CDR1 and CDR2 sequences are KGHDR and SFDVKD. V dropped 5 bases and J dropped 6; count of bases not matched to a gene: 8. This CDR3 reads CATSARGTSGGVNEQFF. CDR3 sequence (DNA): TGTGCCACCAGTGCCCGGGGGACTAGCGGGGGAGTCAATGAGCAGTTCTTC.

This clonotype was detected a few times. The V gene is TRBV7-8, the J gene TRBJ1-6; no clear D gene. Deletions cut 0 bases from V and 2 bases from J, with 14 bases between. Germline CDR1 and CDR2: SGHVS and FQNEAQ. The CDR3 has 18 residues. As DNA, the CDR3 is TGTGCCAGCAGCTTAGCCGAAGGTTCCCTCGCCTATAATTCACCCCTCCACTTT. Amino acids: CASSLAEGSLAYNSPLHF.

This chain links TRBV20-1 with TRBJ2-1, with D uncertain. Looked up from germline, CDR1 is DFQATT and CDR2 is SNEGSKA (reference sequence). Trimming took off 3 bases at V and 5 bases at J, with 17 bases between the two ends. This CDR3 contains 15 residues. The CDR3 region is CSARSPDRLNNEQFF. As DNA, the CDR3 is TGCAGTGCTAGGTCCCCGGACCGTCTTAACAATGAGCAGTTCTTC.

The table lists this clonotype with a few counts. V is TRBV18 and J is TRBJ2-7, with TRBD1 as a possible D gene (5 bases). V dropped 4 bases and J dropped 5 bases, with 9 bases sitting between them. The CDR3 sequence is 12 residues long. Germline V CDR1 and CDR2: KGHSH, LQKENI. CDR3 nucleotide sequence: TGTGCCAGCTCACTAGAGACAGACGAGCAGTACTTC. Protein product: CASSLETDEQYF.

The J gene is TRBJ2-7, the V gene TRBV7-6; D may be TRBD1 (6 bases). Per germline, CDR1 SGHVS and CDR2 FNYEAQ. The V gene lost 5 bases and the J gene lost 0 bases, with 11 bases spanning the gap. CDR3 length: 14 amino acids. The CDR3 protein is CASSRTGFSYEQYF. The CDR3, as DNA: TGTGCCAGCAGCCGCACAGGGTTCTCCTACGAGCAGTACTTC. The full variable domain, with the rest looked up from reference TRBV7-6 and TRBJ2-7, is GAGVSQSPRYKVTKRGQDVALRCDPISGHVSLYWYRQALGQGPEFLTYFNYEAQQDKSGLPNDRFSAERPEGSISTLTIQRTEQRDSAMYRCASSRTGFSYEQYFGPGTRLTVT.

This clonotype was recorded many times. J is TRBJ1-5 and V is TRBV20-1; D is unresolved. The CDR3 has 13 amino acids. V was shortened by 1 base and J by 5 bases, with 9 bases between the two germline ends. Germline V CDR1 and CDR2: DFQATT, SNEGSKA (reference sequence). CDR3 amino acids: CSARGPEHQPQHF. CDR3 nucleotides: TGCAGTGCTAGAGGCCCAGAACATCAGCCCCAGCATTTT.

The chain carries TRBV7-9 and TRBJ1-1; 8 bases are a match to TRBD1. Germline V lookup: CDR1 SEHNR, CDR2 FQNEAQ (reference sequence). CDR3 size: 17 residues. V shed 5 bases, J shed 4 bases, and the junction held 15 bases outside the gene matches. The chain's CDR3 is CASSLRTGSLSGTEAFF. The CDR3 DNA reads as TGTGCCAGCAGCCTAAGGACAGGGTCATTATCGGGCACTGAAGCTTTCTTT.

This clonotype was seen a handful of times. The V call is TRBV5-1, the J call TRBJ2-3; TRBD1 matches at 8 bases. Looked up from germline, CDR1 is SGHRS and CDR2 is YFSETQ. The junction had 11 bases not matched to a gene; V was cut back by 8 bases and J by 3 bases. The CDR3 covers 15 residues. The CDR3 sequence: CASQSWTGRTDTQYF. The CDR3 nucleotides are TGCGCCAGTCAAAGTTGGACAGGGCGGACAGATACGCAGTATTTT.

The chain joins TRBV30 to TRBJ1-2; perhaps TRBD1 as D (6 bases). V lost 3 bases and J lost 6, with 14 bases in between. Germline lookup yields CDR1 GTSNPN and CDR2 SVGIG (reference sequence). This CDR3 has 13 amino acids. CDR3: CAWRQRGTNGYTF. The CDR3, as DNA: TGTGCCTGGAGGCAACGGGGGACAAATGGCTACACCTTC. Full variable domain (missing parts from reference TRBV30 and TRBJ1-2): SQTIHQWPATLVQPVGSPLSLECTVEGTSNPNLYWYRQAAGRGLQLLFYSVGIGQISSEVPQNLSASRPQDRQFILSSKKLLLSDSGFYLCAWRQRGTNGYTFGSGTRLTVV.

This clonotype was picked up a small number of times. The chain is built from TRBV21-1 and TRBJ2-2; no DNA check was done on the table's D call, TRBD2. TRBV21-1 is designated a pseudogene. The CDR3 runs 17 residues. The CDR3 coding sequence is TGTGCCAGCAGCACCCGAGATACTAGCGGGAACACCGGGGAGCTGTTTTTT. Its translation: CASSTRDTSGNTGELFF.

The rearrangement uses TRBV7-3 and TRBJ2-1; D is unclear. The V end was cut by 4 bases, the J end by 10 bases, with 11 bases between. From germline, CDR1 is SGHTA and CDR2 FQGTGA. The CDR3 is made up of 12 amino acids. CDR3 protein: CASSSQDGEQFF. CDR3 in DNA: TGTGCCAGCAGCTCCCAGGACGGGGAGCAGTTCTTC. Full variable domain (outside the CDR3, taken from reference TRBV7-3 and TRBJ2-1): GAGVSQTPSNKVTEKGKYVELRCDPISGHTALYWYRQSLGQGPEFLIYFQGTGAADDSGLPNDRFFAVRPEGSVSTLKIQRTERGDSAVYLCASSSQDGEQFFGPGTRLTVL.

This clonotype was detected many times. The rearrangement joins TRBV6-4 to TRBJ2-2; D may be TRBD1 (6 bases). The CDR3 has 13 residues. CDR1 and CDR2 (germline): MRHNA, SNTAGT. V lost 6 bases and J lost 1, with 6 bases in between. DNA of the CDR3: TGTGCCAGCAGACAGGGGAACACCGGGGAGCTGTTTTTT. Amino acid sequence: CASRQGNTGELFF.

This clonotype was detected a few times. The CDR3, as DNA: TGCGCCAGCAGTGCGGACAGGGGGAACACTGAAGCTTTCTTT. It is translated as CASSADRGNTEAFF. V is TRBV10-1 and J is TRBJ1-1, with 9 nucleotides matching TRBD1. Germline V gene data show CDR1 as WNHNN and CDR2 as SYGVQD (reference sequence). After removal of 4 bases from V and 1 base from J, the junction contained 1 base not matched to a gene. This CDR3 is 14 amino acids long.

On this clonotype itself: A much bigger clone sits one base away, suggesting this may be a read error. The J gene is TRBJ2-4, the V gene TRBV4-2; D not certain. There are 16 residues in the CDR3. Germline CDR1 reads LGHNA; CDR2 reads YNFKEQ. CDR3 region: CASSLLLEGAKNMQYF. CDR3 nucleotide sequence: TGTGCCAGCAGCCTCCTCCTTGAAGGTGCCAAAAACATGCAGTACTTC.

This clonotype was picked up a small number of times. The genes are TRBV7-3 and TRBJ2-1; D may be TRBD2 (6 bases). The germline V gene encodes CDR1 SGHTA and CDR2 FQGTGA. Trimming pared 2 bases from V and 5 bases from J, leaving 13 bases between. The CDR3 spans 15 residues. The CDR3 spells CASSLGLALNNEQFF. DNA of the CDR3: TGTGCCAGCAGCTTAGGCCTAGCGCTAAACAATGAGCAGTTCTTC.

The CDR3 DNA sequence: TGTGCCAGCAGCTTCGACGGGAGGATCTACGAGCAGTACTTC. Its protein product is CASSFDGRIYEQYF. The V gene is TRBV5-6, the J gene TRBJ2-7, with 7 bases fitting TRBD2. Germline V gene data show CDR1 as SGHDT and CDR2 as YYEEEE. This CDR3 region has 14 residues. J was trimmed by 3 bases and V by 2 bases; bases with no gene match: 5.